One and the same sample provided the 8 T cell receptor beta chains below, sequenced in a study of blood T cell repertoires in COVID-19. The assay was immunoSEQ multiplex PCR, and TCRdb's table has in-frame clones only and misses some. In the table there are 150,000 to 200,000 clones, 88% of which are singletons. Sequencing was done on a sample of peripheral blood. Every receptor here comes from a human donor in a cohort sampled during active COVID-19.

This clone was detected a few times. This chain joins TRBV12-3 or TRBV12-4 and TRBJ2-2; D call uncertain. The CDR3 is 13 amino acids. V was pared by 3 bases and J by 0 bases, with 2 bases between. The CDR3 is CASSFANTGELFF. CDR3 DNA sequence: TGTGCCAGCAGTTTCGCGAACACCGGGGAGCTGTTTTTT.

V usage is TRBV13 and J usage is TRBJ2-3, with 11 bases matching TRBD2. The CDR3 contains 17 residues. J lost 2 bases, V lost 0 bases, and 4 bases had no gene match. In germline, CDR1 is PRHDT, CDR2 FYEKMQ (reference sequence). The CDR3 nucleotides read TGTGCCAGCAGCTTAGGCCTTAGCGGGGGGGCCACAGATACGCAGTATTTT. It is translated as CASSLGLSGGATDTQYF. The variable domain in full, with the rest retrieved from reference TRBV13 and TRBJ2-3, is AAGVIQSPRHLIKEKRETATLKCYPIPRHDTVYWYQQGPGQDPQFLISFYEKMQSDKGSIPDRFSAQQFSDYHSELNMSSLELGDSALYFCASSLGLSGGATDTQYFGPGTRLTVL.

This clone was counted once. This chain links TRBV6-2 or TRBV6-3 with TRBJ2-4; TRBD2 is a possible D gene (6 bases). Germline CDR1 MNHEY, CDR2 SVGEGT. The CDR3 extends over 14 amino acids. The V gene lost 6 bases and the J gene lost 7 bases, with 16 bases spanning the gap. DNA for the CDR3: TGTGCCAGCAGCGTCCGGGACCGGGGGAACATTCAGTACTTC. This gives the protein CASSVRDRGNIQYF.

The genes are TRBV2 and TRBJ2-7, with TRBD1 matching over 10 bases. This CDR3 contains 15 residues. Germline V gene data show CDR1 as SNHLY and CDR2 as FYNNEI. Trimming took 7 bases from V and 1 from J; bases not matched to a gene: 7. This CDR3 reads CASTEGQGISYEQYF. The CDR3 nucleotides read TGTGCCAGCACCGAGGGACAGGGGATATCCTACGAGCAGTACTTC.

The V and J genes are TRBV5-4 and TRBJ2-3, with 7 positions matching TRBD2. From germline, CDR1 is SGHNT and CDR2 YYREEE (reference sequence). The V and J ends lost 4 bases and 0 bases, in that order; junction bases with no gene match: 8. The CDR3 is made up of 16 amino acids. CDR3 nucleotides: TGTGCCAGCAGCCCAGGAGGTAGCGGGAGCACAGATACGCAGTATTTT. It is translated as CASSPGGSGSTDTQYF.

This chain joins TRBV5-6 and TRBJ1-2, with unresolved D. Germline assignment: CDR1 SGHDT and CDR2 YYEEEE. This CDR3 is built from 15 residues. V dropped 0 bases and J dropped 2 bases, with 11 bases sitting between them. The CDR3 nucleotides read TGTGCCAGCAGCTTGGCCCGTGCGGGGAACTATGGCTACACCTTC. Protein: CASSLARAGNYGYTF.

The V and J genes are TRBV6-2 or TRBV6-3 and TRBJ2-7; 10 bases align to TRBD2. The CDR3 sequence is 17 residues long. From germline, CDR1 is MNHEY and CDR2 SVGEGT. V shed 4 bases and J 4 bases; nucleotides not matched to a gene: 13. The CDR3 spells CASSCDPGTSVRYEQYF. The CDR3 DNA reads as TGTGCCAGCAGTTGCGACCCCGGGACTAGCGTAAGGTACGAGCAGTACTTC.

CDR3 bases: TGCGCCAGCAGCTTGGCTGGGGGGACAGAAGGCTCTGGAAACACCATATATTTT. As protein: CASSLAGGTEGSGNTIYF. V and J are TRBV5-1 and TRBJ1-3, with TRBD1 matching 7 bases. J gave up 0 bases and V 0 bases, and 9 bases lay outside the gene matches. Germline V CDR1 and CDR2: SGHRS, YFSETQ. This CDR3 comprises 18 residues.